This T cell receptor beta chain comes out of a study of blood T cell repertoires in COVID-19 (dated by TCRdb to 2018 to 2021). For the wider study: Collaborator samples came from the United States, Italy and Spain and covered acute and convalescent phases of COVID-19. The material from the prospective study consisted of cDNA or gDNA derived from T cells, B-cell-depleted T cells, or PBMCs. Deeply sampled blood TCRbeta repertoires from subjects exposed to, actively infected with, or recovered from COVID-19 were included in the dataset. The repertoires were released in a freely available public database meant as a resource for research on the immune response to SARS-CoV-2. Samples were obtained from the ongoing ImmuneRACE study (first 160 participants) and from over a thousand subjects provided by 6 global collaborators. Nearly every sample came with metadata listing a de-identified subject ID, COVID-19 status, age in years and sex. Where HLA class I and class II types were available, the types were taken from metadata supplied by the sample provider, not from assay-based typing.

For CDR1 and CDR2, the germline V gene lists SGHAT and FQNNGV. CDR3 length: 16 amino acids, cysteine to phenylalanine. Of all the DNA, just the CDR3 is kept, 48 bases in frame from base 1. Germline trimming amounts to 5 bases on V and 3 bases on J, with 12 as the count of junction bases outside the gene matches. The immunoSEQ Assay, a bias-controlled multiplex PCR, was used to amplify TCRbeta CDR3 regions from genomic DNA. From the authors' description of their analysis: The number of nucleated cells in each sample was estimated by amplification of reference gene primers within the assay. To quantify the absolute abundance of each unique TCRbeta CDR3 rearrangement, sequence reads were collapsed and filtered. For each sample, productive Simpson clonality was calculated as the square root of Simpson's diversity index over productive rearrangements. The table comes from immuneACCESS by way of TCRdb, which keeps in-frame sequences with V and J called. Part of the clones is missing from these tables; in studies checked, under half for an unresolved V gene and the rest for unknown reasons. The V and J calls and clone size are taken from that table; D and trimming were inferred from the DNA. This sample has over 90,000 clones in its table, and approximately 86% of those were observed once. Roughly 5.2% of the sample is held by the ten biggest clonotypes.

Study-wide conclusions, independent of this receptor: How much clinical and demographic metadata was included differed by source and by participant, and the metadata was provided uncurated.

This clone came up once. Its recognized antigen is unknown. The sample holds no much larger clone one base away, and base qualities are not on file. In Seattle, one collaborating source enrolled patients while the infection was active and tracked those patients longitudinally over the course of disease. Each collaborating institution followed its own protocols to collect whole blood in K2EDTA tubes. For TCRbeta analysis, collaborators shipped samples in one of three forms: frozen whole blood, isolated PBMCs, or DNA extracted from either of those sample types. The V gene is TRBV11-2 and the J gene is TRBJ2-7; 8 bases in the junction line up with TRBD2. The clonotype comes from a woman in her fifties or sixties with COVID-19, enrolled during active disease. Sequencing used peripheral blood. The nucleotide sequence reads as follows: TGTGCCAGCAGCCTTAGTGCGGGACTAGGGTACTACGAGCAGTACTTC. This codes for CASSLSAGLGYYEQYF.